This entry is about one T cell receptor beta chain. Its antigen remains unidentified. Profiled with immunoSEQ multiplex PCR; TCRdb holds only in-frame clones, not every one. The table shows about 40,000 clones, with 80% to 85% occurring only once. Time point reported: blood 4 weeks post-SBRT, at nephrectomy. The treatment denotes: 15 Gy SBRT to primary tumor, nephrectomy 4 weeks later. Nephrectomy followed 15 Gy stereotactic body radiation by 4 weeks. This sample stems from a study of radiation and T cells in renal cell carcinoma. General observations from the study: Top tumor clonotypes rose in blood 2 weeks post-radiation, then contracted.

The sequence derives from a woman aged 70-85 years with renal cell carcinoma. The sample was blood, taken from a patient whose treatment included radiotherapy and nephrectomy.

The CDR3 loop reads CASSPGLTSGNEQFF. The CDR3 nucleotides read TGTGCCAGCAGCCCGGGACTAACTTCGGGCAATGAGCAGTTCTTC. V gene TRBV25-1 combines with J gene TRBJ2-1, with TRBD2 identical over 7 bases. This CDR3 has 15 residues. Germline lookup yields CDR1 MGHDK and CDR2 SYGVNS. J was trimmed by 6 bases and V by 6 bases; bases with no gene match: 11.